This TCR beta chain was identified in a study of early T cells in non-severe SARS-CoV-2 infection (dated by TCRdb to the early 2020s). Study-level background: Because TCR sequencing relied on bulk RNA taken from unsorted whole blood, pairing of alpha and beta chains was not possible.

A case-control design nested within a healthcare worker cohort in London, UK, was used, with weekly nasopharyngeal swab PCR tests and blood sampling performed. Healthcare workers were enrolled in the week of the UK lockdown, from 23 to 31 March 2020, and were followed every week for up to roughly 15 weeks. This clonotype was seen repeatedly, ten times or more. This receptor's antigen is unknown. Per-base qualities were not stored, and no clone one base away is much larger. Between the V and J ends, shortened by 0 bases and 5 bases respectively, the junction contains 16 bases. Per the germline V gene, KGHSH is the CDR1 and LQKENI is the CDR2. The CDR3 runs 16 residues from the cysteine to the phenylalanine. Solely the CDR3 DNA is kept, with 48 bases framed from the first base. Overall study outcomes, separate from this receptor: VDJdb matching was skewed toward anti-spike CD8 responses and likely underestimated virus-specific expansions by missing private and CD4 specificities.

Receptors were amplified or captured by 5' RACE. The run used a NextSeq 500. In the TCR library protocol, unique molecular identifiers were attached to individual cDNA molecules to correct for PCR bias and sequencing error. Sequencing covered both TCR alpha and beta chains, and within each sample the abundances of alpha and beta sequences were tightly co-correlated. The published analysis was carried out like this. Decombinator V4 was used to annotate the V gene, J gene and CDR3 of the TCR sequences. TCRs were defined as expanded if a significant change between any two time points was detected under a Poisson model with p below 0.0001. TCR abundances were normalised to the total number of TCRs sequenced per sample and were expressed as counts per million. TRAV1-2 paired with TRAJ12, TRAJ20 or TRAJ33 defined MAIT TCRs, while TRAV10 paired with TRAJ18 defined iNKT TCRs. VDJdb, accessed on 1 November 2021, was searched for TCRs annotated for CMV, EBV and SARS-CoV-2, and TCRs annotated for more than one antigen were excluded. The public sequencing data were trimmed at Q25 with fastp and processed into clonotypes with MiXCR by TCRdb, which kept only in-frame beta chains. Each CDR3 protein appears once, grouped with its most common genes and DNA. Clone size and V and J calls follow TCRdb, not the original study. In this sample the table shows about 59,000 distinct CDR3 sequences, more than 10% of which occur a single time. The ten largest clones capture around 1.8% of the sample.

The source is an adult who was a healthcare worker with PCR-confirmed SARS-CoV-2 infection or an uninfected control (not recorded which). Here the chain combines TRBV18 and TRBJ1-1; the D gene lacks a confident call. Sequenced material: whole blood. The CDR3 sequence is CASSPPGIDSGTEAFF. The DNA sequence is as follows: TGTGCCAGCTCACCACCGGGTATCGATTCGGGGACTGAAGCTTTCTTT.